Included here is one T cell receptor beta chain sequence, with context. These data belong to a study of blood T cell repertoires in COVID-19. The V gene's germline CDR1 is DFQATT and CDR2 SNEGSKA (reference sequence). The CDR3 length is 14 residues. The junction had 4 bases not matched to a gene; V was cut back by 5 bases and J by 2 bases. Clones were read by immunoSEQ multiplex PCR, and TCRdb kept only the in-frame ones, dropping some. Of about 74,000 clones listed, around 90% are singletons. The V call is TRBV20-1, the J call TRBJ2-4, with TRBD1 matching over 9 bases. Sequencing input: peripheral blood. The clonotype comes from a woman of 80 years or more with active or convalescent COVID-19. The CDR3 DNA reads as TGCAGTGCTCGTGGACAGGGGCCCAAAAACATTCAGTACTTC. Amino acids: CSARGQGPKNIQYF.